The 14 T cell receptor beta chains given below trace back to one sample, sequenced in a study of low-dose radiotherapy and immunotherapy resistance in tumors (dated 2022 in TCRdb). Reads for this sample came from an Illumina HiSeq 2500. A roughly 20-cycle PCR with Phusion amplified the TCRs, pairing a constant-region primer with the adapter that was attached to the V primers. The public reads were run again by TCRdb, first through fastp at Q25 and then through MiXCR, and only productive beta chains were kept. Rows merge per CDR3 protein into single entries with the most common DNA and genes. In this sample the table shows roughly 48,000 distinct CDR3 sequences, 33% of which occur a single time. Approximately 8% of the sample lies in the top ten. According to the study, the label for this sample's time point signals: after trial treatment. The treatment or condition label here, explained by the study, means: LDRT plus nivolumab, ipilimumab, low-dose cyclophosphamide and aspirin (RACIN trial).

The source was PBMCs, collected after low-dose radiotherapy plus immunotherapy. All receptors come from a male donor with rectosigmoid adenocarcinoma.

This clonotype was recorded many times. The chain carries TRBV20-1 and TRBJ2-5; TRBD2 is a possible D gene (6 bases). The CDR3 extends over 14 amino acids. Germline V gene lookup returns CDR1 DFQATT and CDR2 SNEGSKA (reference sequence). Trimming stripped 2 bases from V and 0 bases from J, with 10 bases between. CDR3 DNA sequence: TGCAGTGCTAGAAGGCGGGACTACCAAGAGACCCAGTACTTC. This sequence encodes CSARRRDYQETQYF.

The V and J genes are TRBV5-1 and TRBJ2-2; possibly TRBD1 or TRBD2 for D (5 bases each). Trimming shortened V by 4 bases and J by 1 base, and 14 bases separated the two germline ends. Per the germline V gene, CDR1 is SGHRS and CDR2 is YFSETQ. The CDR3 covers 16 residues. The CDR3: CASSPRAGRNTGELFF. As DNA, the CDR3 is TGCGCCAGCAGCCCGAGGGCAGGGCGGAACACCGGGGAGCTGTTTTTT.

V gene TRBV9 combines with J gene TRBJ2-1; 9 nucleotides align to TRBD1. Per the germline V gene, CDR1 is SGDLS and CDR2 is YYNGEE. The CDR3 totals 16 residues. After removal of 0 bases from V and 10 bases from J, the junction contained 11 bases not matched to a gene. The CDR3 region is CASSVEIYDRGGEQFF. CDR3 DNA sequence: TGTGCCAGCAGCGTAGAAATCTATGACAGGGGGGGAGAGCAGTTCTTC. The entire variable domain, with the rest obtained from reference TRBV9 and TRBJ2-1, is as follows: DSGVTQTPKHLITATGQRVTLRCSPRSGDLSVYWYQQSLDQGLQFLIQYYNGEERAKGNILERFSAQQFPDLHSELNLSSLELGDSALYFCASSVEIYDRGGEQFFGPGTRLTVL.

At least ten counts were recorded for this clonotype. The genes are TRBV6-2 or TRBV6-3 and TRBJ2-3; no firm D call. CDR3 length: 15 amino acids. Trimming took 3 bases from V and 0 from J, leaving 10 bases between them. Germline V gene data show CDR1 as MNHEY and CDR2 as SVGEGT. CDR3 bases: TGTGCCAGCAGTTATGCACAGTATAGCACAGATACGCAGTATTTT. This gives the protein CASSYAQYSTDTQYF.

This clonotype was counted many times. The chain carries TRBV7-9 and TRBJ2-7, with D unresolved. The V and J ends lost 1 base and 1 base respectively, with 8 bases between them. The germline V gene encodes CDR1 SEHNR and CDR2 FQNEAQ (reference sequence). There are 14 residues in the CDR3. The CDR3 DNA is TGTGCCAGCAGCTTAGATTCGGAGTCCTACGAGCAGTACTTC. This codes for CASSLDSESYEQYF.

This clonotype was observed a few times. The chain has TRBV4-1 and TRBJ2-1; D may be TRBD1 or TRBD2 (6 bases each). Per the germline V gene, CDR1 is MGHRA and CDR2 is YSYEKL. Trimming cost V 4 bases and J 7 bases, with 14 bases left between them. The CDR3 covers 14 residues. The DNA of the CDR3 is TGCGCCAGCAGCCGAGGGGGGACTGGGAATGAGCAGTTCTTC. Encoded protein: CASSRGGTGNEQFF.

This clonotype has at least ten counts. The chain uses TRBV3-1 and TRBJ2-1; 9 bases align to TRBD2. The CDR3 is 15 residues long. Germline CDR1 LGHDT, CDR2 YNNKEL (reference sequence). V lost 4 bases and J lost 3; bases outside the gene matches: 4. CDR3 region: CASSLQAGGYNEQFF. CDR3 in DNA: TGTGCCAGCAGCCTACAAGCGGGGGGCTACAATGAGCAGTTCTTC.

This clonotype was recorded at least ten times. The chain recombines TRBV13 with TRBJ2-7, with D perhaps TRBD2 (6 bases). This CDR3 has 12 residues. The ends were cut back, 4 bases at V and 5 bases at J, with 9 bases in the middle. Germline CDR1 is PRHDT and CDR2 is FYEKMQ (reference sequence). Written as DNA, the CDR3 is TGTGCCAGCAGCTCCCGGGGGAACGAGCAGTACTTC. Translating gives CASSSRGNEQYF.

This clonotype was seen only a few times. The chain carries TRBV6-2 or TRBV6-3 and TRBJ1-5; 9 nucleotides align to TRBD1. CDR1 is MNHEY and CDR2 is SVGEGT in the germline V gene. Germline trimming cut 4 bases from V and 5 bases from J; bases unmatched to any gene: 3. The CDR3 consists of 14 residues. The CDR3 region has the DNA TGTGCCAGCAGTTCACAGGGGGCAGATCAGCCCCAGCATTTT. This sequence encodes CASSSQGADQPQHF.

Worth noting for this clonotype: One end of the junction varies from germline; a read error may be responsible. This rearrangement joins TRBV29-1 to TRBJ2-1; D not certain. Germline CDR1 is SQVTM and CDR2 is ANQGSEA. This CDR3 comprises 10 residues. The CDR3 bases are TGCAGCGTGGAAGTTTATGAGCAGTTCTTC. Translation: CSVEVYEQFF.

This clonotype was detected many times. This sequence joins TRBV28 and TRBJ2-4, with a weak D call TRBD1 (5 bases). CDR3 size: 13 residues. Germline V gene data show CDR1 as MDHEN and CDR2 as SYDVKM. Trimming removed 8 bases from V and 3 bases from J, with 11 bases in between. Written as DNA, the CDR3 is TGTGCCAGCTGCGACAGACGCAAAAACATTCAGTACTTC. Amino acid sequence: CASCDRRKNIQYF.

The CDR3: CASSLDGRAVEQFF. Here the CDR3 DNA reads TGCGCCAGCAGCTTGGACGGGAGGGCCGTCGAGCAGTTCTTC. The chain is built from TRBV5-1 and TRBJ2-1; TRBD2 aligns across 8 bases. J gave up 10 bases and V 0 bases, and 6 bases lay outside the gene matches. This CDR3 comprises 14 residues. Germline V gene lookup returns CDR1 SGHRS and CDR2 YFSETQ. The complete variable domain, with remaining parts taken from reference TRBV5-1 and TRBJ2-1, reads KAGVTQTPRYLIKTRGQQVTLSCSPISGHRSVSWYQQTPGQGLQFLFEYFSETQRNKGNFPGRFSGRQFSNSRSEMNVSTLELGDSALYLCASSLDGRAVEQFFGPGTRLTVL.

The chain uses TRBV12-3 or TRBV12-4 and TRBJ2-3; D not certain. CDR3 length: 12 residues. Trimming left V 6 bases short and J 9 bases short, with 13 bases between. The CDR3 DNA sequence: TGTGCCAGCAGCCGAGAAAGGCGGACGCAGTATTTT. Translating it yields CASSRERRTQYF.

This clonotype was seen ten or more times. The rearrangement links TRBV6-2 or TRBV6-3 to TRBJ1-1, with TRBD1 identical over 7 bases. CDR3 length: 13 residues. Trimming took 4 bases from V and 7 from J; bases not matched to a gene: 6. Germline V gives CDR1 MNHEY, CDR2 SVGEGT. The CDR3 reads CASSFTGQLEAFF. Here the CDR3 DNA reads TGTGCCAGCAGTTTCACGGGACAGCTTGAAGCTTTCTTT.